The clone carrying this T cell receptor (beta chain) has a handful of counts. Antigen specificity is unknown. From the 5' RACE reads, TCRdb called clonotypes with MiXCR, one entry per CDR3 protein. The sample holds roughly 510,000 distinct CDR3 sequences; 15% to 20% are singletons and the top ten take approximately 8.1%. This record comes from a study of T-cell memory formation after mild COVID-19. Overall study findings and caveats: Chiefly within CM and EM were the contracting CD4+ clones; CD8+ ones were within EMRA.

The germline CDR1 and CDR2 sequences are SGHRS and YFSETQ. V dropped 0 bases and J dropped 0 bases, with 10 bases sitting between them. The CDR3 has 15 residues. This chain joins TRBV5-1 and TRBJ2-7; possibly TRBD1 for D (6 bases). The sample comprised PBMCs or a T cell subset sorted from them (not recorded which). This TCR came from an adult woman who had mild COVID-19 (a few samples of this study predate the infection). Cell type and time point are not known. The CDR3 bases are TGCGCCAGCAGCTTGGGACAGGCCATCTCCTACGAGCAGTACTTC. It specifies CASSLGQAISYEQYF.